A selection of T cell receptor beta chains follows, all from one sample in a study of T cells in Graves' hyperthyroidism and ophthalmopathy. One entry per CDR3 protein results from TCRdb running MiXCR on the multiplex PCR reads. The sample carries about 690,000 distinct CDR3 sequences, roughly 17% recorded once. The sequencing sample was made of blood. Receptors originate from a man between 50 and 59 years old with Graves' hyperthyroidism. CDR3s include the opening cysteine and the closing phenylalanine or tryptophan. Each record gives: V gene, D gene, clone size, J gene, CDR3 DNA, CDR3 protein. The D gene is left open where the match is weak. Expanded clones get a size class; other rows say once, few or many, or leave the size out.

TRBV20-1,NA,many,TRBJ1-1,TGCAGTGCTAGAGACCCATCGAGGGGGGCGAACACTGAAGCTTTCTTT,CSARDPSRGANTEAFF
TRBV9,NA,NA,TRBJ1-5,TGTGCCAGCAGCTTAACGGACGCAAATCAGCCCCAGCATTTT,CASSLTDANQPQHF
TRBV6-2/TRBV6-3,NA,NA,TRBJ2-7,TGTGCCAGCAAAACAGGGACTACCTACGAGCAGTACTTC,CASKTGTTYEQYF
TRBV7-8,TRBD2,many,TRBJ2-1,TGTGCCAGCAGCCTGACTAGCGGGGGTTTGGATGAGCAGTTCTTC,CASSLTSGGLDEQFF
TRBV11-2,NA,few,TRBJ1-4,TGTGCCAGCAGCTTAGCGTGGGGGCTACCTAATGAAAAACTGTTTTTT,CASSLAWGLPNEKLFF
TRBV19,TRBD1,few,TRBJ1-1,TGTGCCAGTAGTTTTCGGACAGGGCCGAACACTGAAGCTTTCTTT,CASSFRTGPNTEAFF
TRBV10-3,TRBD2,many,TRBJ2-1,TGTGCCATCAGTGAGTACGGGACTAGCGGGGACAATGAGCAGTTCTTC,CAISEYGTSGDNEQFF
TRBV20-1,TRBD1,NA,TRBJ2-7,TGCAGTGCTCCCCACGGGACAGGGAACGAGCAGTACTTC,CSAPHGTGNEQYF
TRBV7-9,TRBD1,many,TRBJ1-1,TGTGCCAGCAGCCGAACCACAGGGGGCGGGGAAGCTTTCTTT,CASSRTTGGGEAFF
TRBV28,TRBD2,many,TRBJ2-3,TGTGCCAGCAGTTTTGTTCTAGCGGGAGATAGCACAGATACGCAGTATTTT,CASSFVLAGDSTDTQYF
TRBV20-1,TRBD2,few,TRBJ2-1,TGCAGTGCAACGGGACTAGCGGAGCAGAGCTCCTACAATGAGCAGTTCTTC,CSATGLAEQSSYNEQFF
TRBV28,TRBD2,many,TRBJ2-2,TGTGCCAGCAGTTTTAGCGGGGGGGCAATCGGGGAGCTGTTTTTT,CASSFSGGAIGELFF
TRBV29-1,TRBD1,many,TRBJ1-1,TGCAGCGTTGGAGAAGACAGGGCCACTGAAGCTTTCTTT,CSVGEDRATEAFF
TRBV3-1,NA,NA,TRBJ1-1,TGTGCCAGCAGCCCTGGACATCTGGGAACTGAAGCTTTCTTT,CASSPGHLGTEAFF
TRBV5-6,TRBD2,NA,TRBJ2-1,TGTGCCAGCAGCCCAACCGGGACTAGCGGGAGAGATGAGCAGTTCTTC,CASSPTGTSGRDEQFF
TRBV7-9,NA,many,TRBJ2-7,TGTGCCAGCAGCCCGCTGGACGGATCTCTCCACGAGCAGTACTTC,CASSPLDGSLHEQYF
TRBV27,NA,many,TRBJ2-7,TGTGCCAGCAGTTCGGGGGAGAGTGAGCAGTACTTC,CASSSGESEQYF
TRBV7-3,NA,many,TRBJ2-1,TGTGCCAGCAGCTTATTGGGGACTGATAATGAGCAGTTCTTC,CASSLLGTDNEQFF
TRBV3-1,NA,NA,TRBJ2-5,TGTGCCAGCAGCCAAGGTCGACGGCAAGAGACCCAGTACTTC,CASSQGRRQETQYF
TRBV6-2/TRBV6-3,TRBD1,many,TRBJ1-1,TGTGCCAGCAGTTACCCTCGACAGGGCGGGAGTGGAGCTTTCTTT,CASSYPRQGGSGAFF
TRBV2,NA,many,TRBJ2-7,TGTGCCAGCAGGCGCACCACCGCCTACGAGCAGTACTTC,CASRRTTAYEQYF
TRBV20-1,NA,few,TRBJ1-1,TGCAGTGCTCGAGCCGGGCCCCTGAACACTGAAGCTTTCTTT,CSARAGPLNTEAFF
TRBV18,NA,NA,TRBJ1-2,TGTGCCAGCTCACCCCCCTGGGATGTCTTTGGCTACACCTTC,CASSPPWDVFGYTF
TRBV9,NA,NA,TRBJ1-1,TGTGCCAGCAGCGTAGCAGGGCCCACTGAAGCTTTCTTT,CASSVAGPTEAFF
TRBV19,NA,NA,TRBJ1-2,TGTGCCAGTACCTCACCTTCTCTCCACCTACCCTATGGCTACACCTTC,CASTSPSLHLPYGYTF
TRBV6-2/TRBV6-3,NA,many,TRBJ2-3,TGTGCCAGCAGTTGGCCCTTTGTAGCGGCAGCCACAGATACGCAGTATTTT,CASSWPFVAAATDTQYF
TRBV19,TRBD2,once,TRBJ2-3,TGTGCCAGTAGTATCGCGGGAGGCGAGGATACGCAGTATTTT,CASSIAGGEDTQYF
TRBV19,TRBD2,NA,TRBJ2-3,TGTGCCGGTAGTATGGGGGGACTAGACACAGATACGCAGTATTTT,CAGSMGGLDTDTQYF
TRBV11-2,NA,NA,TRBJ2-1,TGTGCCAGCAGCTTAGATCCCCAACGCAATGAGCAGTTCTTC,CASSLDPQRNEQFF
TRBV5-6,NA,NA,TRBJ1-1,TGTGCCAGCAGCTGGGAGGAGGGGACTGAAGCTTTCTTT,CASSWEEGTEAFF
TRBV9,NA,many,TRBJ1-4,TGTGCCAGCAGCGTAGATGGGGGGCTAAGAGAAAAACTGTTTTTT,CASSVDGGLREKLFF
TRBV5-4,NA,NA,TRBJ2-1,TGTGCCAGCAGCCCGTTTTGGCCCGAAGGGGTATCCTACAATGAGCAGTTCTTC,CASSPFWPEGVSYNEQFF
TRBV20-1,NA,NA,TRBJ2-7,TGCAGTGCTAGGGACTTCGGAAGGAGTCGCGAGCAGTACTTC,CSARDFGRSREQYF
TRBV19,NA,few,TRBJ2-6,TGTGCCAGTAGTCCCCCGCCGGGACACCTCAGCTCTGGGGCCAACGTCCTGACTTTC,CASSPPPGHLSSGANVLTF
TRBV5-1,NA,NA,TRBJ1-1,TGCGCCAGCAGCTTGCGGACCCCTCTCGAAAGTGACACTGAAGCTTTCTTT,CASSLRTPLESDTEAFF
TRBV20-1,TRBD2,NA,TRBJ2-1,TGCAGTGCTAGACCGACTAGCAGCGTATACAATGAGCAGTTCTTC,CSARPTSSVYNEQFF
TRBV2,TRBD1,few,TRBJ1-4,TGTGCCGGCAGTGGGACAGTCACTAATGAAAAACTGTTTTTT,CAGSGTVTNEKLFF
TRBV7-8,NA,few,TRBJ1-6,TGTGCCAGCAGCTTAGAACGGGCTTACGCACCCCTCCACTTT,CASSLERAYAPLHF
TRBV20-1,NA,many,TRBJ2-5,TGCAGTGCTGACGGAGGGGAGACCCAGTACTTC,CSADGGETQYF
TRBV6-2/TRBV6-3,NA,many,TRBJ2-1,TGTGCCAGCAGGCCCCGGGACACTGACAATGAGCAGTTCTTC,CASRPRDTDNEQFF
TRBV24-1,NA,NA,TRBJ2-2,TGTGCCACCAGTGATTTAGGGGGGGCCAGCACCGGGGAGCTGTTTTTT,CATSDLGGASTGELFF
TRBV27,TRBD2,many,TRBJ2-5,TGTGCCAGCAGTGCTAGCGGGGGGACCCAGTACTTC,CASSASGGTQYF
TRBV7-2,NA,few,TRBJ1-2,TGTGCCAGCAGCCGCGCAGGGGTGGGCTATGGCTACACCTTC,CASSRAGVGYGYTF
TRBV29-1,NA,many,TRBJ1-1,TGCAGCGCCGGACCAGGGCGTACTGAAGCTTTCTTT,CSAGPGRTEAFF
TRBV27,TRBD2,many,TRBJ2-7,TGTGCCAGCAGTTTGTGGGCTAGCGGGCTCTACGAGCAGTACTTC,CASSLWASGLYEQYF
TRBV4-2,NA,NA,TRBJ1-1,TGTGCCAGCAGCCAAGCGCTCGGGGGGGGAATGAACACTGAAGCTTTCTTT,CASSQALGGGMNTEAFF
TRBV29-1,NA,many,TRBJ2-1,TGCAGCGTTGAATTGGCGCACAGGCGCAATGAGCAGTTCTTC,CSVELAHRRNEQFF
TRBV14,NA,many,TRBJ2-1,TGTGCCAGCAGCCAAGACACTTCTCCTTCCTACAATGAGCAGTTCTTC,CASSQDTSPSYNEQFF
TRBV29-1,NA,few,TRBJ2-1,TGCAGCGTTGAAGATCTCGCCAGGGGGGGGAGTACCAGGGCCTACAATGAGCAGTTCTTC,CSVEDLARGGSTRAYNEQFF
TRBV28,TRBD1,NA,TRBJ1-5,TGTGCCAGCAGTTTTTTGTTGGACAGGGGAATGGGGATAAGCAATCAGCCCCAGCATTTT,CASSFLLDRGMGISNQPQHF
TRBV5-4,NA,NA,TRBJ2-5,TGTGCCAGCGGGATACGTGGTTACCAAGAGACCCAGTACTTC,CASGIRGYQETQYF
TRBV6-2/TRBV6-3,TRBD2,NA,TRBJ2-3,TGTGCCAGCAGATGGGAGGGGGGACTAGCGAGTACTAGCACAGATACGCAGTATTTT,CASRWEGGLASTSTDTQYF
TRBV2,TRBD2,NA,TRBJ2-1,TGTGCCAGCACTGTGACTAGCGGCAATGAGCAGTTCTTC,CASTVTSGNEQFF
TRBV6-1,TRBD2,few,TRBJ2-7,TGTGCCAGCAGTCGATCCGGGACTAGCGGAGGATACGAGCAGTACTTC,CASSRSGTSGGYEQYF
TRBV19,TRBD2,many,TRBJ2-1,TGTGCCAGTAGTATTCGAAGCGGGAATATGAATGAGCAGTTCTTC,CASSIRSGNMNEQFF
TRBV29-1,TRBD1,few,TRBJ2-4,TGCAGCGTTGTAACGGGACAGGGGTACAACATTCAGTACTTC,CSVVTGQGYNIQYF
TRBV20-1,TRBD2,few,TRBJ2-1,TGCAGTGCCGAAATGGGACTAGCGGTCTCCTACAATGAGCAGTTCTTC,CSAEMGLAVSYNEQFF
TRBV24-1,TRBD1,many,TRBJ2-1,TGTGCCACCAGTGACCCGGACAGGGAGTACAATGAGCAGTTCTTC,CATSDPDREYNEQFF